The rows below give T cell receptor beta chains drawn from one sample of a study of T cell responses to AZD1222 COVID-19 vaccine. Some clones are missing from TCRdb's copy, which holds only in-frame ones; the method was immunoSEQ multiplex PCR. This sample yields roughly 120,000 clones, of which around 80% are seen a single time; approximately 4.6% belongs to the top ten. The sequences come from peripheral blood, collected on day 0 of AZD1222 vaccination. Receptor source: an adult in good health. Both conserved end residues are part of each CDR3. A D gene is named only where the DNA matches it firmly. The size of a clone is reported for some rows only, either as once, few or many, or as a class for expanded clones.

d_call: TRBD1; v_call: TRBV9; clone_size: NA; j_call: TRBJ1-3; cdr3_aa: CASSPGRVGAGTGLYTIYF; cdr3_nt: TGTGCCAGCAGCCCAGGGCGAGTGGGGGCCGGGACAGGATTGTACACCATATATTTT
d_call: NA; v_call: TRBV7-9; clone_size: few; j_call: TRBJ1-1; cdr3_aa: CASRLEDGDTEAFF; cdr3_nt: TGTGCCAGCAGGTTAGAAGACGGAGACACTGAAGCTTTCTTT
d_call: NA; v_call: TRBV9; clone_size: NA; j_call: TRBJ2-3; cdr3_aa: CASSVGSGRTDTQYF; cdr3_nt: TGTGCCAGCAGCGTAGGTAGCGGACGCACAGATACGCAGTATTTT
d_call: TRBD1; v_call: TRBV7-9; clone_size: NA; j_call: TRBJ2-1; cdr3_aa: CASSYLGTGNYNEQFF; cdr3_nt: TGTGCCAGCAGCTACCTCGGGACAGGGAACTACAATGAGCAGTTCTTC
d_call: TRBD1; v_call: TRBV24-1; clone_size: NA; j_call: TRBJ1-2; cdr3_aa: CATSDRQGWGYTF; cdr3_nt: TGTGCCACCAGTGATCGACAGGGCTGGGGCTACACCTTC
d_call: TRBD1; v_call: TRBV4-3; clone_size: NA; j_call: TRBJ2-5; cdr3_aa: CASSQEMIRFGTGVRETQYF; cdr3_nt: TGCGCCAGCAGCCAAGAAATGATAAGGTTCGGGACAGGGGTCCGAGAGACCCAGTACTTC
d_call: NA; v_call: TRBV7-8; clone_size: NA; j_call: TRBJ1-1; cdr3_aa: CASSRGGGYTEAFF; cdr3_nt: TGTGCCAGCAGCCGAGGTGGGGGGTATACTGAAGCTTTCTTT
d_call: NA; v_call: TRBV18; clone_size: once; j_call: TRBJ1-1; cdr3_aa: CASSPTPGFEAFF; cdr3_nt: TGTGCCAGCTCACCGACACCGGGTTTTGAAGCTTTCTTT
d_call: NA; v_call: TRBV18; clone_size: NA; j_call: TRBJ1-6; cdr3_aa: CASSPAVRNSPLHF; cdr3_nt: TGTGCCAGCTCACCAGCCGTGCGGAATTCACCCCTCCACTTT
d_call: NA; v_call: TRBV9; clone_size: NA; j_call: TRBJ1-2; cdr3_aa: CASRPPGTGGYTF; cdr3_nt: TGTGCCAGCAGGCCTCCGGGGACTGGTGGCTACACCTTC
d_call: TRBD1; v_call: TRBV7-2; clone_size: NA; j_call: TRBJ1-2; cdr3_aa: CASSTGGPHYGYTF; cdr3_nt: TGTGCCAGCAGCACAGGGGGACCTCACTATGGCTACACCTTC
d_call: NA; v_call: TRBV11-2; clone_size: NA; j_call: TRBJ2-5; cdr3_aa: CASSRQVGETQYF; cdr3_nt: TGTGCCAGCAGCCGACAGGTGGGGGAGACCCAGTACTTC
d_call: NA; v_call: TRBV18; clone_size: few; j_call: TRBJ1-2; cdr3_aa: CASSPLADLAYYGYTF; cdr3_nt: TGTGCCAGCTCACCACTGGCAGATTTGGCTTACTATGGCTACACCTTC
d_call: NA; v_call: TRBV4-3; clone_size: NA; j_call: TRBJ1-2; cdr3_aa: CASSQESGSRYGYTF; cdr3_nt: TGCGCCAGCAGCCAAGAATCAGGGTCTCGCTATGGCTACACCTTC
d_call: NA; v_call: TRBV27; clone_size: NA; j_call: TRBJ1-5; cdr3_aa: CASSLSSRGTNQPQHF; cdr3_nt: TGTGCCAGCAGTTTATCTTCCCGGGGAACTAATCAGCCCCAGCATTTT
d_call: TRBD2; v_call: TRBV7-2; clone_size: NA; j_call: TRBJ2-1; cdr3_aa: CASSLRAGGPSEQFF; cdr3_nt: TGTGCCAGCAGCTTAAGGGCGGGAGGGCCAAGTGAGCAGTTCTTC
d_call: TRBD2; v_call: TRBV11-2; clone_size: NA; j_call: TRBJ2-5; cdr3_aa: CASSLDGRAGGWETQYF; cdr3_nt: TGTGCCAGCAGCTTAGATGGTCGAGCGGGAGGGTGGGAGACCCAGTACTTC
d_call: NA; v_call: TRBV19; clone_size: NA; j_call: TRBJ1-2; cdr3_aa: CASSMLQLGGPHGYTF; cdr3_nt: TGTGCCAGTAGTATGTTGCAGTTGGGAGGACCTCACGGCTACACCTTC
d_call: NA; v_call: TRBV6-2/TRBV6-3; clone_size: once; j_call: TRBJ2-7; cdr3_aa: CASSYDGRAHEQYF; cdr3_nt: TGTGCCAGCAGTTACGATGGCAGGGCGCACGAGCAGTACTTC
d_call: NA; v_call: TRBV7-8; clone_size: NA; j_call: TRBJ2-2; cdr3_aa: CASSRSSVGELFF; cdr3_nt: TGTGCCAGCAGCCGTTCTAGCGTCGGGGAGCTGTTTTTT
d_call: TRBD1; v_call: TRBV5-6; clone_size: NA; j_call: TRBJ1-1; cdr3_aa: CASSLVGQRNTEAFF; cdr3_nt: TGTGCCAGCAGCTTGGTGGGACAGAGGAACACTGAAGCTTTCTTT
d_call: NA; v_call: TRBV5-5; clone_size: NA; j_call: TRBJ2-6; cdr3_aa: CASSFSPLRRTSGANVLTF; cdr3_nt: TGTGCCAGCAGCTTTTCCCCTCTTCGCAGGACCTCTGGGGCCAACGTCCTGACTTTC
d_call: NA; v_call: TRBV6-5; clone_size: NA; j_call: TRBJ1-2; cdr3_aa: CASGIRGLGYTF; cdr3_nt: TGTGCCAGTGGGATTCGAGGGCTTGGCTACACCTTC
d_call: NA; v_call: TRBV3-1/TRBV3-2; clone_size: NA; j_call: TRBJ1-1; cdr3_aa: CASSPTSRAGTEAFF; cdr3_nt: TGTGCCAGCAGCCCCACTAGCAGGGCGGGCACTGAAGCTTTCTTT
d_call: NA; v_call: TRBV18; clone_size: NA; j_call: TRBJ1-3; cdr3_aa: CASRQRAGGNTIYF; cdr3_nt: TGTGCCAGCCGTCAACGGGCAGGTGGAAACACCATATATTTT
d_call: TRBD1; v_call: TRBV28; clone_size: NA; j_call: TRBJ1-1; cdr3_aa: CASSRRGQMNTEAFF; cdr3_nt: TGTGCCAGCAGTCGACGGGGACAGATGAACACTGAAGCTTTCTTT
d_call: NA; v_call: TRBV5-1; clone_size: NA; j_call: TRBJ2-1; cdr3_aa: CASSYEGTMYSKEREQFF; cdr3_nt: TGCGCCAGCAGCTACGAGGGTACTATGTACTCTAAGGAGCGTGAGCAGTTCTTC
d_call: NA; v_call: TRBV3-1/TRBV3-2; clone_size: NA; j_call: TRBJ1-6; cdr3_aa: CASSLSGNSPLHF; cdr3_nt: TGTGCCAGCAGCCTTTCGGGGAATTCACCCCTCCACTTT
d_call: NA; v_call: TRBV19; clone_size: once; j_call: TRBJ1-5; cdr3_aa: CAAGLTGIRNQPQHF; cdr3_nt: TGTGCCGCGGGGTTAACAGGGATAAGGAATCAGCCCCAGCATTTT
d_call: NA; v_call: TRBV5-1; clone_size: NA; j_call: TRBJ2-3; cdr3_aa: CASSLAIFADTQYF; cdr3_nt: TGCGCCAGCAGCTTGGCTATATTCGCAGATACGCAGTATTTT
d_call: NA; v_call: TRBV28; clone_size: NA; j_call: TRBJ2-2; cdr3_aa: CASRTHRASGELFF; cdr3_nt: TGTGCCAGCAGAACACACAGGGCGTCCGGGGAGCTGTTTTTT